The clone carrying this TCR beta chain was seen only a few times. The sample originates from a study of blood T cell repertoires in COVID-19. The method was immunoSEQ multiplex PCR; TCRdb's version includes in-frame clones alone and lacks a portion of them. The sample comprises roughly 62,000 clones, about four fifths of which are singletons, and 25% rests with the top ten. The sample was peripheral blood. The source of this sequence is a human donor in a cohort sampled during active COVID-19.

The CDR3 reads CASSLGSAAAGKSYNEQFF. In nucleotides, the CDR3 is TGTGCCAGCAGCTTAGGGTCTGCGGCAGCGGGAAAGTCCTACAATGAGCAGTTCTTC. The rearrangement links TRBV7-2 to TRBJ2-1, with TRBD2 identical over 7 bases. V lost 1 base, J lost 1 base, and 13 bases stayed unmatched. This CDR3 contains 19 residues. CDR1 SGHTA and CDR2 FQGNSA come from the germline V gene.